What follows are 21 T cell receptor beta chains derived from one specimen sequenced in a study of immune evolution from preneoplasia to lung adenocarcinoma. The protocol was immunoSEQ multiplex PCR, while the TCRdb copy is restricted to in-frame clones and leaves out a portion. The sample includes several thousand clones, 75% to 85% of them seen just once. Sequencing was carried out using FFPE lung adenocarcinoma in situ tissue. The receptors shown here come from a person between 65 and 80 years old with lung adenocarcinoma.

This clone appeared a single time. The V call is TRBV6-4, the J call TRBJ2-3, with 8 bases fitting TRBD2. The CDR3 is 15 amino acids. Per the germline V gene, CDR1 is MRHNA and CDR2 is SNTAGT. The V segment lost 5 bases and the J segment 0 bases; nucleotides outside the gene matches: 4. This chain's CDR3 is CASSQASGSTDTQYF. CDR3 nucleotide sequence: TGTGCCAGCAGTCAGGCTAGCGGGAGCACAGATACGCAGTATTTT.

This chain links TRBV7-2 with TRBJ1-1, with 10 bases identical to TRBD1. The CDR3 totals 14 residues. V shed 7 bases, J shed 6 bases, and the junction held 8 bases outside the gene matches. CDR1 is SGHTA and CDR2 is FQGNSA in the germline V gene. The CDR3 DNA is TGTGCCAGCATACGTGACAGGGGGCTGGCTGAAGCTTTCTTT. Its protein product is CASIRDRGLAEAFF.

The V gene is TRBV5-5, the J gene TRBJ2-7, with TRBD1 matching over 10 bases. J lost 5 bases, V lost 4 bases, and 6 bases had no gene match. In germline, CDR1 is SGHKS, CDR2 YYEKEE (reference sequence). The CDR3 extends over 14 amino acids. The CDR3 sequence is CASSITGQGNEQYF. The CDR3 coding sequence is TGTGCCAGCAGCATCACGGGACAGGGGAACGAGCAGTACTTC.

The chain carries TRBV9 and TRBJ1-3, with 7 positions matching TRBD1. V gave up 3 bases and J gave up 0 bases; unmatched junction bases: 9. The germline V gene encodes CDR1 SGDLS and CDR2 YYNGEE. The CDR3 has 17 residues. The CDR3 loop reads CASSAGGNAFSGNTIYF. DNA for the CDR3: TGTGCCAGCAGCGCAGGGGGAAACGCCTTCTCTGGAAACACCATATATTTT.

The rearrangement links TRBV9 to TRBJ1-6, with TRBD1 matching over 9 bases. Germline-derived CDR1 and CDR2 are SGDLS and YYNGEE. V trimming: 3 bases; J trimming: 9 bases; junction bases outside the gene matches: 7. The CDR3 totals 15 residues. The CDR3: CASSAGTGPGSPLHF. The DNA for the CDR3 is TGTGCCAGCAGCGCTGGGACAGGGCCCGGTTCACCCCTCCACTTT.

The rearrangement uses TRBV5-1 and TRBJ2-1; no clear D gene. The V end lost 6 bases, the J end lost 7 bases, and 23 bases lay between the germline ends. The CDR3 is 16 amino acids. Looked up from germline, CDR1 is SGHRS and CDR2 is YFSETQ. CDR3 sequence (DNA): TGCGCCAGCAACCGACGAGAGGACCCATTGATTAATGAGCAGTTCTTC. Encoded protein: CASNRREDPLINEQFF. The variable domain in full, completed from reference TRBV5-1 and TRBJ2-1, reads KAGVTQTPRYLIKTRGQQVTLSCSPISGHRSVSWYQQTPGQGLQFLFEYFSETQRNKGNFPGRFSGRQFSNSRSEMNVSTLELGDSALYLCASNRREDPLINEQFFGPGTRLTVL.

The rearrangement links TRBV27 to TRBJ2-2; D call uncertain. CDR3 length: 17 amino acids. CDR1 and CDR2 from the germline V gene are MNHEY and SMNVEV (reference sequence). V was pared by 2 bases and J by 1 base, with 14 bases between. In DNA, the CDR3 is TGTGCCAGCAGTTTACGGGTGTCGACCCGGAACACCGGGGAGCTGTTTTTT. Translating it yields CASSLRVSTRNTGELFF.

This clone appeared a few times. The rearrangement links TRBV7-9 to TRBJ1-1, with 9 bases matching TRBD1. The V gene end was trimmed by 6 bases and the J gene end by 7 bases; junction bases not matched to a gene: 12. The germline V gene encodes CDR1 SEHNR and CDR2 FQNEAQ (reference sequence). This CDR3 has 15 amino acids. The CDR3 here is CASSPEMGQGLEAFF. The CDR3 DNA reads TGTGCCAGCAGTCCAGAGATGGGACAGGGCCTTGAAGCTTTCTTT.

The CDR3 coding sequence is TGTGCCAGCAGTGAACTTGGGACACCTTGGCCTGGAAACACCATATATTTT. Translation gives CASSELGTPWPGNTIYF. The chain recombines TRBV25-1 with TRBJ1-3; tentative D call: TRBD1 (6 bases). The V and J ends lost 2 bases and 2 bases respectively, with 16 bases between them. The CDR3 is 17 residues long. The germline CDR1 and CDR2 sequences are MGHDK and SYGVNS.

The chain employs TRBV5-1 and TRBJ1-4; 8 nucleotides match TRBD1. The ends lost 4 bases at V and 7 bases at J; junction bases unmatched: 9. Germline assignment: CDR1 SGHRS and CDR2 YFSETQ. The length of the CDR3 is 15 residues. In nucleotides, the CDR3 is TGCGCCAGCAGCCTAGGAGACAGGGGCGGTGAAAAACTGTTTTTT. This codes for CASSLGDRGGEKLFF.

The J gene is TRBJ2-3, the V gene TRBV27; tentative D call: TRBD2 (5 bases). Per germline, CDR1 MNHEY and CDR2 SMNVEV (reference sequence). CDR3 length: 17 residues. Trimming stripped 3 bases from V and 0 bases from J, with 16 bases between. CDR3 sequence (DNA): TGTGCCAGCAGTTTGTACGGGGTTAAGAGTAGCACAGATACGCAGTATTTT. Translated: CASSLYGVKSSTDTQYF.

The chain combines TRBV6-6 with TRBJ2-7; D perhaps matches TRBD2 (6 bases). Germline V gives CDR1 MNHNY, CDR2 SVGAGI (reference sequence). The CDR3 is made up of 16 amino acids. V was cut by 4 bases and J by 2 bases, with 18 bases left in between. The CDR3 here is CASSLTGGGFPYEQYF. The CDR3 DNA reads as TGTGCCAGCAGTTTGACTGGTGGGGGGTTCCCCTACGAGCAGTACTTC.

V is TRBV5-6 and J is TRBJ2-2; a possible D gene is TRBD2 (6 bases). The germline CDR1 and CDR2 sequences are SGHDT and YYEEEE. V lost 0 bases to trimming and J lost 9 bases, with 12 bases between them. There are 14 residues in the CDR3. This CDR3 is CASSLDGDSRELFF. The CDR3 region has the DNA TGTGCCAGCAGCTTGGACGGGGACTCCCGGGAGCTGTTTTTT. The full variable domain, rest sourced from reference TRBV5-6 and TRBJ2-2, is DAGVTQSPTHLIKTRGQQVTLRCSPKSGHDTVSWYQQALGQGPQFIFQYYEEEERQRGNFPDRFSGHQFPNYSSELNVNALLLGDSALYLCASSLDGDSRELFFGEGSRLTVL.

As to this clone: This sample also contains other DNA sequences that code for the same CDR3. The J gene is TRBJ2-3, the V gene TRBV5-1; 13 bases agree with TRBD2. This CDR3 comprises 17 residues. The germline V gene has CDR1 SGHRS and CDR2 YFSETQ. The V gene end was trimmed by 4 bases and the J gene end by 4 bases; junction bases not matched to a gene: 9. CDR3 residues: CASSDLTSGGASDTQYF. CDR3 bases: TGCGCCAGCAGCGACCTTACTAGCGGGGGGGCTTCAGATACGCAGTATTTT.

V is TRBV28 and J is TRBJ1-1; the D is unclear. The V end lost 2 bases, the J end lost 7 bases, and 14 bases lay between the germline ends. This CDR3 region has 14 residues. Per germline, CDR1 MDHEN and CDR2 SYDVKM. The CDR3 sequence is CASSLPPPAREAFF. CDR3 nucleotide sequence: TGTGCCAGCAGTTTACCCCCCCCGGCCCGTGAAGCTTTCTTT.

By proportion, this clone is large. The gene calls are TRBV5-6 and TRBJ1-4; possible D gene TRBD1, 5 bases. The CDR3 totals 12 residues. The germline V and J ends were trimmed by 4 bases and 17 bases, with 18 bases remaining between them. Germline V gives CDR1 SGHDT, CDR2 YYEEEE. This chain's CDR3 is CASSTRHGGIFF. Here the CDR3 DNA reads TGTGCCAGCAGCACCCGACATGGGGGGATTTTTTTT. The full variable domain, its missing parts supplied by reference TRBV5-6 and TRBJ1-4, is DAGVTQSPTHLIKTRGQQVTLRCSPKSGHDTVSWYQQALGQGPQFIFQYYEEEERQRGNFPDRFSGHQFPNYSSELNVNALLLGDSALYLCASSTRHGGIFFGSGTQLSVL.

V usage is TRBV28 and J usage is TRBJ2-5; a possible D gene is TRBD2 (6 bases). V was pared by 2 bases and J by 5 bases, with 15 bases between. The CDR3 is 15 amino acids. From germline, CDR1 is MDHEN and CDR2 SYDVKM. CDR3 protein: CASSLAVGGRETQYF. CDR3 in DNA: TGTGCCAGCAGTTTAGCGGTCGGGGGAAGGGAGACCCAGTACTTC.

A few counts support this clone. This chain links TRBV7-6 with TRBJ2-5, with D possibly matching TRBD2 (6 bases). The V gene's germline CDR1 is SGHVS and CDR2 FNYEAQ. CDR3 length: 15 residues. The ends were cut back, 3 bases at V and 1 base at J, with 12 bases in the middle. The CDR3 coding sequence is TGTGCCAGCAGCTTTTCCCCGGGAGCCCAAGAGACCCAGTACTTC. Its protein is CASSFSPGAQETQYF.

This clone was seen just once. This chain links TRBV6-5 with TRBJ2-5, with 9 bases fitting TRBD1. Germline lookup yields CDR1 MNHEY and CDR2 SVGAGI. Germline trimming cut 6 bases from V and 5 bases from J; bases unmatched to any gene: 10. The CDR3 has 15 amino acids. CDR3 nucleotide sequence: TGTGCCAGCAGCAGGACAGGGGAGCCCCCGGAGACCCAGTACTTC. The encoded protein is CASSRTGEPPETQYF.

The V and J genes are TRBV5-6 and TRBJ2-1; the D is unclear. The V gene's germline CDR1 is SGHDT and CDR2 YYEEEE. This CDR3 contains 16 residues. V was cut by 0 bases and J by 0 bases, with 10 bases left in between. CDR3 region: CASSLDVGFSYNEQFF. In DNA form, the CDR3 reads TGTGCCAGCAGCTTGGATGTGGGGTTCTCCTACAATGAGCAGTTCTTC.

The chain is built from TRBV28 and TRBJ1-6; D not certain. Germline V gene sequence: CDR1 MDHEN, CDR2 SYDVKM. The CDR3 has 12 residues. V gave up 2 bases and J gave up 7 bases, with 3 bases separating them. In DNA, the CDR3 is TGTGCCAGCAGTTTAGGGAATTCACCCCTCCACTTT. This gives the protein CASSLGNSPLHF.